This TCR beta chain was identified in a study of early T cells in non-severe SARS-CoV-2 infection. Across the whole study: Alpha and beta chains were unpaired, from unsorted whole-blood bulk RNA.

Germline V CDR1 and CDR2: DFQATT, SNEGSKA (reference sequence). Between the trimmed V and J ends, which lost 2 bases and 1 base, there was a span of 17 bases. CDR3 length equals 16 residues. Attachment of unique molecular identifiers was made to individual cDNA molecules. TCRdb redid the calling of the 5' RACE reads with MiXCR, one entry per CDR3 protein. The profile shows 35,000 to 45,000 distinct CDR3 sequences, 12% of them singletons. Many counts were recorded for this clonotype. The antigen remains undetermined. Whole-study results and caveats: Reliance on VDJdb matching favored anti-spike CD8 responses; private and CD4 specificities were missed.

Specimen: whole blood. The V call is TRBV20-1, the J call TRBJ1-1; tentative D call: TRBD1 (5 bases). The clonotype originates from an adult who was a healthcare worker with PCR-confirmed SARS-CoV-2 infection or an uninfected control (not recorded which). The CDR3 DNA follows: TGCAGTGCTAGACCGGCTCGTGACAGCTCGAACACTGAAGCTTTCTTT. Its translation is CSARPARDSSNTEAFF.